The subject of this entry is one T cell receptor beta chain. The antigen is undetermined. The sample is drawn from a study of T-cell reconstitution after alpha-beta-depleted transplantation in children. Study findings and constraints: Reportedly, only several hundred clones from non-depleted graft cells drove alpha-beta T-cell counts at about two months. Some patients showed high day-60 TCRbeta diversity, which derived from surviving recipient T cells and thymic progenitors. T-cell numbers and diversity one year post-transplant derived largely from freshly generated T cells.

CDR1 is PRHDT and CDR2 is FYEKMQ in the germline V gene (reference sequence). V gave up 1 base and J gave up 10 bases; unmatched junction bases: 16. There are 17 residues in the CDR3. Unique molecular identifiers featured in how the TCRbeta library was prepared. TCRdb fed the PCR reads into MiXCR, producing one record per CDR3 protein. The sample includes fewer than 1 million distinct CDR3 sequences, 15% to 20% of them seen just once. The input for sequencing was PBMCs, mostly from graft donor cells, taken 360 days after TCRalphabeta/CD19-depleted stem cell transplant. This receptor was identified in a male patient between 10 and 17 years old who had a stem cell transplant for acute lymphoblastic leukemia, so the T cells may come from the graft donor. The chain links TRBV13 to TRBJ2-1; 7 bases map to TRBD2. CDR3 DNA: TGTGCCAGCAGCTTAGTGATGGGAGGGACGCGAGAGGGGGAGCAGTTCTTC. Residues: CASSLVMGGTREGEQFF.